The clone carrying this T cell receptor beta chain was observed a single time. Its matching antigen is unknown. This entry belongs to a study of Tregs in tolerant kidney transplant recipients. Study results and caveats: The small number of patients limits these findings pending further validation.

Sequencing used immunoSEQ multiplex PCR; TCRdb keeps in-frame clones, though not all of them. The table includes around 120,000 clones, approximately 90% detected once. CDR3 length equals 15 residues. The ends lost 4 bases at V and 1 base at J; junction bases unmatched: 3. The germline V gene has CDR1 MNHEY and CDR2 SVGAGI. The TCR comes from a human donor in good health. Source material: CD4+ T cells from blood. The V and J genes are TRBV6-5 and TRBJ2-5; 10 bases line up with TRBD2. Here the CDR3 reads CASSSGTSAQETQYF. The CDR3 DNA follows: TGTGCCAGCAGTTCCGGGACTAGCGCCCAAGAGACCCAGTACTTC.